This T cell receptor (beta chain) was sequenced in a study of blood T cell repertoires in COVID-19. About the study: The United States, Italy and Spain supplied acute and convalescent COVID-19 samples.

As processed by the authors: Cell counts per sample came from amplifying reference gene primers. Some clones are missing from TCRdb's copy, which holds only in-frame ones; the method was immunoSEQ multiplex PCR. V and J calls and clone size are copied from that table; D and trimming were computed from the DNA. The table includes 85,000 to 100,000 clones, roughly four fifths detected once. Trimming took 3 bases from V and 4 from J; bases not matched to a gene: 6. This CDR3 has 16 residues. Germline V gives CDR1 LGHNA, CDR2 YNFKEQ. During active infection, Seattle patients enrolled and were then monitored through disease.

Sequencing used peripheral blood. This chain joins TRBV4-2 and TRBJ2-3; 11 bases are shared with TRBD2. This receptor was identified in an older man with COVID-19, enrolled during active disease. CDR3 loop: CASSQIAGGRSDTQYF. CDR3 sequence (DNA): TGTGCCAGCAGCCAGATAGCGGGGGGGCGATCAGATACGCAGTATTTT.